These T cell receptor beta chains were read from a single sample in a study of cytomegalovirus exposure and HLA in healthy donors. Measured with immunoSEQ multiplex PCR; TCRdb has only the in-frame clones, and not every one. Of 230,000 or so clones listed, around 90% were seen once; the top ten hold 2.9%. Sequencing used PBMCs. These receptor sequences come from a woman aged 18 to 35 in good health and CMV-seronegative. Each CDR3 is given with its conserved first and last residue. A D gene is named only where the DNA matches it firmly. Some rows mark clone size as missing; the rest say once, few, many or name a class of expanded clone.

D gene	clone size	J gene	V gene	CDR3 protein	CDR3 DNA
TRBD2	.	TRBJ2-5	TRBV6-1	CASKTGGLLETQYF	TGTGCCAGCAAGACGGGAGGTTTATTAGAGACCCAGTACTTC
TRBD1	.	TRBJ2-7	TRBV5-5	CASSKRDRPYEQYF	TGTGCCAGCAGCAAAAGGGACAGGCCCTACGAGCAGTACTTC
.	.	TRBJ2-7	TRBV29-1	CSVTRGYEQYF	TGCAGCGTGACTAGAGGCTACGAGCAGTACTTC
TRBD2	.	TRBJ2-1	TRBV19	CASSIWGGSYNEQFF	TGTGCCAGTAGTATATGGGGGGGGTCCTACAATGAGCAGTTCTTC
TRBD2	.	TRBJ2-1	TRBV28	CASRSTGLAGLHEQFF	TGTGCCAGCAGGTCGACCGGACTAGCGGGGCTACATGAGCAGTTCTTC
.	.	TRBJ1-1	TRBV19	CASTKARGLGEAFF	TGTGCCAGTACCAAGGCCAGGGGTCTGGGTGAAGCTTTCTTT
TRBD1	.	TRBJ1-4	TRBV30	CAWSVLRDSSFNEKLFF	TGTGCCTGGAGTGTACTCCGGGACAGTAGTTTTAATGAAAAACTGTTTTTT
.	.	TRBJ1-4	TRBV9	CASSRTAKNEKLFF	TGTGCCAGCAGCAGGACAGCTAAGAATGAAAAACTGTTTTTT
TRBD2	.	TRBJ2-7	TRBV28	CASSLPGTSIIYEQYF	TGTGCCAGCAGTTTGCCCGGGACTAGTATTATCTACGAGCAGTACTTC
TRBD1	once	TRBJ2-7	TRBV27	CASSSYTQGQGHEQYF	TGTGCCAGCAGTTCTTATACCCAGGGACAGGGTCACGAGCAGTACTTC
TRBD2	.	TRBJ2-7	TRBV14	CASSQWPRNLGGRSYEQYF	TGTGCCAGCAGCCAATGGCCTAGAAATCTTGGCGGGAGGTCCTACGAGCAGTACTTC
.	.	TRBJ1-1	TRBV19	CASSPPPSYMNTEAFF	TGTGCCAGTAGTCCCCCCCCATCTTACATGAACACTGAAGCTTTCTTT
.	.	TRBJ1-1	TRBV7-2	CASSLELGLAFF	TGTGCCAGCAGCTTAGAGTTGGGCCTGGCTTTCTTT
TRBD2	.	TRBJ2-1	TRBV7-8	CATGLAGTNSYNEQFF	TGTGCCACCGGACTAGCGGGAACTAACTCCTACAATGAGCAGTTCTTC
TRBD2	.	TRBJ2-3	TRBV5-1	CASSPGTSVMDTQYF	TGCGCCAGCAGTCCCGGGACTAGCGTAATGGATACGCAGTATTTT
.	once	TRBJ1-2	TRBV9	CASSPEGGGYTF	TGTGCCAGCAGCCCAGAGGGGGGGGGCTACACCTTC
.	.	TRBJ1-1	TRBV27	CASGIMGANTEAFF	TGTGCCAGCGGTATTATGGGGGCGAACACTGAAGCTTTCTTT
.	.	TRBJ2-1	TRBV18	CASSSSVGRNNEQFF	TGTGCCAGCTCGTCTAGCGTAGGGAGAAACAATGAGCAGTTCTTC
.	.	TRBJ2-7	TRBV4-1	CASSQVGGGNFYEQYF	TGCGCCAGCAGCCAAGTGGGAGGGGGGAACTTCTACGAGCAGTACTTC
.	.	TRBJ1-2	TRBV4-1	CASSRVSEAYYGYTF	TGCGCCAGCAGCCGGGTTAGTGAGGCTTACTATGGCTACACCTTC
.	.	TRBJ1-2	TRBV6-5	CASSRAGLGGYTF	TGTGCCAGCAGCCGCGCGGGGTTGGGGGGCTACACCTTC
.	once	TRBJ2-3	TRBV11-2	CASSLDPALSTDTQYF	TGTGCCAGCAGCTTAGATCCGGCACTAAGCACAGATACGCAGTATTTT
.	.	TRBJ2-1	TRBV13	CASSLGGRGSYNEQFF	TGTGCCAGCAGCTTAGGCGGCAGAGGTAGCTACAATGAGCAGTTCTTC
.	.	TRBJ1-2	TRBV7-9	CASSLAGGDYGYTF	TGTGCCAGCAGCTTAGCAGGGGGTGACTATGGCTACACCTTC
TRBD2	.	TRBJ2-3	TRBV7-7	CASSPSGARTDTQYF	TGTGCTAGCAGCCCTAGCGGGGCCCGCACAGATACGCAGTATTTT
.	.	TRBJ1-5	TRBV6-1	CASMAVSNQPQHF	TGTGCCAGCATGGCAGTTAGCAATCAGCCCCAGCATTTT
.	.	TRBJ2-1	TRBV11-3	CASSPRRGSYNEQFF	TGTGCCAGCAGCCCTCGAAGGGGCTCCTACAATGAGCAGTTCTTC
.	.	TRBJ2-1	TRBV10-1	CASSAHRGGGINNEQFF	TGCGCCAGCAGTGCCCACCGGGGTGGAGGGATCAACAATGAGCAGTTCTTC